This TCR beta chain came from a study of cytomegalovirus exposure and HLA in healthy donors. Generated by immunoSEQ multiplex PCR, the TCRdb table keeps only in-frame clones and is missing some. The sample gives 110,000 to 150,000 clones, just under 90% of which show up once; 6.2% is in the top ten. Germline V lookup: CDR1 SGHRS, CDR2 YFSETQ. Germline trimming cut 3 bases from V and 3 bases from J; bases unmatched to any gene: 0. The CDR3 is made up of 13 amino acids. Study-wide points: Many donors shared some public TCRs, even though most TCR sequences were rare. With high specificity and sensitivity, the classifier reportedly diagnosed cytomegalovirus status. A few of the chains that were CMV-associated were confirmed in vitro to be specific for CMV antigens.

As to this clone: Its antigen is unidentified.

The donors were members of the validation cohort comprising some 130 subjects, separate from the roughly 650-subject first cohort. The sequence was obtained from a woman in her 30s in good health and CMV-seropositive. Sample: PBMCs. The rearrangement uses TRBV5-1 and TRBJ2-1; 7 nucleotides match TRBD2. CDR3 in DNA: TGCGCCAGCAGCTCTAGCGGCTACAATGAGCAGTTCTTC. Residues: CASSSSGYNEQFF.